The source of this T cell receptor beta chain is a study of T cells in Graves' hyperthyroidism and ophthalmopathy. Germline V CDR1 and CDR2: SGHAT, FQNNGV. The trim removed 6 bases at V and 5 bases at J, leaving 3 bases unmatched. CDR3 length equals 13 residues. The TCR beta CDR3 regions underwent amplification using RNA transcripts as the source. First-round RT-PCR targeting the TCR CDR3 was performed with the HTBI primer set. TCRdb processed the multiplex PCR reads anew with MiXCR; each CDR3 protein has one entry. The data show about 770,000 distinct CDR3 sequences, roughly 20% seen once. Ten or more counts support this clonotype.

This clonotype originated in a woman aged 50 to 65 with Graves' hyperthyroidism that later progressed to Graves' ophthalmopathy. The material sequenced was blood. The chain joins TRBV11-2 to TRBJ2-5; TRBD2 aligns across 10 bases. DNA for the CDR3: TGTGCCAGCAGGGGGGGACTAGCGGAGACCCAGTACTTC. Protein: CASRGGLAETQYF. Looking up the rest from reference TRBV11-2 and TRBJ2-5 gives the full variable domain: EAGVAQSPRYKIIEKRQSVAFWCNPISGHATLYWYQQILGQGPKLLIQFQNNGVVDDSQLPKDRFSAERLKGVDSTLKIQPAKLEDSAVYLCASRGGLAETQYFGPGTRLLVL.